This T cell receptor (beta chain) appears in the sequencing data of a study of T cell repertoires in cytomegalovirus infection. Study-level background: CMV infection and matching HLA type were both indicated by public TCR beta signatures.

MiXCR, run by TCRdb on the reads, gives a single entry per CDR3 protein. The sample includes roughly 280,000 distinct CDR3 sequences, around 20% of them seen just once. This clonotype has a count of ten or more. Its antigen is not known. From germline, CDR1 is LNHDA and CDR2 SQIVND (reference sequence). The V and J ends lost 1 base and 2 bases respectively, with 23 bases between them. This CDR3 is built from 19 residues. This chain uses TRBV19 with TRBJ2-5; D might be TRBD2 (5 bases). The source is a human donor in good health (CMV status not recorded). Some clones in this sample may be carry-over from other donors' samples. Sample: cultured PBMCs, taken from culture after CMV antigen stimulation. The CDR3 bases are TGTGCCAGTAGTATAGGTGACTACCCCGGAATTTCATCACAAGAGACCCAGTACTTC. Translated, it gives CASSIGDYPGISSQETQYF. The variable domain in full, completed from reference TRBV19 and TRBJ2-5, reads DGGITQSPKYLFRKEGQNVTLSCEQNLNHDAMYWYRQDPGQGLRLIYYSQIVNDFQKGDIAEGYSVSREKKESFPLTVTSAQKNPTAFYLCASSIGDYPGISSQETQYFGPGTRLLVL.